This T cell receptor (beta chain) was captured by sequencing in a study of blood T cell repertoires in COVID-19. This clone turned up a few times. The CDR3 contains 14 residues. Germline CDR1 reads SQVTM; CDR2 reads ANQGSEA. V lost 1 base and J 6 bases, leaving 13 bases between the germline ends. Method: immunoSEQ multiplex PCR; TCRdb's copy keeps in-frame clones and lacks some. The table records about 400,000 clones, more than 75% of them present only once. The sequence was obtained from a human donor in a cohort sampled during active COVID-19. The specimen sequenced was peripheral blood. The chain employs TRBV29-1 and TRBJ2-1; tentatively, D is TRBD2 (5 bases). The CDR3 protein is CSVEAHGVGNEQFF. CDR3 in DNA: TGCAGCGTTGAAGCCCACGGGGTGGGCAATGAGCAGTTCTTC.